This is a list of T cell receptor beta chains from one sample in a study of neoadjuvant anti-PD-1 for oral cavity cancer. Method: immunoSEQ multiplex PCR; TCRdb's copy keeps in-frame clones and lacks some. The table lists approximately 7,000 clones, 60% to 85% of them singletons. The sample consisted of PBMCs, taken before nivolumab (anti-PD-1) treatment. These receptors were obtained from a person between 40 and 80 years old with oral cavity squamous cell carcinoma. CDR3s include the opening cysteine and the closing phenylalanine or tryptophan.

>TRBJ1-1|TRBV10-3
CAIRPSTGPNTEAFF
>TRBJ1-2|TRBV7-9
CASSPSIDYGYTF
>TRBJ2-1|TRBV4-2
CASSLEGQGSYNEQFF
>TRBJ2-7|TRBV28
CASSWRDTYEQYF
>TRBJ2-7|TRBV5-1
CASSFTVSYEQYF
>TRBJ1-2|TRBV5-6
CASSFGGHGAGYGYTF
>TRBJ2-7|TRBV2
CASSRQGALYEQYF
>TRBJ1-6|TRBV10-1
CASSSGQGAGNSPLHF
>TRBJ1-1|TRBV15
CATSRDRGALEAFF
>TRBJ2-5|TRBV10-2
CASSEPGIGDRQYF
>TRBJ2-7|TRBV7-2
CASSLAPWRGSYEQYF
>TRBJ2-1|TRBV10-2
CASSEGPLEQFF
>TRBJ2-7|TRBV19
CASSPTSVSYEQYF
>TRBJ2-2|TRBV4-1
CASSQVPGQTGELFF
>TRBJ1-2|TRBV19
CASSIPAGGIYGYTF
>TRBJ1-1|TRBV15
CATSRDGDRNTEAFF
>TRBJ2-1|TRBV12-5
CASGPEGQPPHNEQFF
>TRBJ1-4|TRBV5-4
CASSLLGQGGEKLFF
>TRBJ1-5|TRBV7-8
CASSFEYQPQHF
>TRBJ1-5|TRBV27
CASSLWGSNQPQHF
>TRBJ2-3|TRBV7-2
CASRQTGTGETDTQYF
>TRBJ2-1|TRBV5-4
CASSFVSSLFAEQFF
>TRBJ1-6|TRBV9
CASSSTGDNSPLHF
>TRBJ1-5|TRBV4-2
CASSQDWTGSRVSNQPQHF